This T cell receptor beta chain was found in a study of beta chain features in type 1 diabetes (dated by TCRdb to 2016 to 2019). Context from the whole study: Patients and healthy donors did not differ in mean age, gender distribution, total cell number or subset yield. Regulatory and stem cell-like memory subsets were isolated from only 8 patients and roughly eight healthy donors, whereas naive and central memory subsets came from all 30 or so donors. A total of 100 million to 110 million sorted cells were examined across all samples, and a strong correlation was observed between cell number per subset and RNA yield. The study compared the TCRB repertoires of sorted circulating CD4+ T cell subsets in recently diagnosed type 1 diabetes patients with those in matched healthy donors.

All of the isolated RNA was reverse transcribed with the High Capacity cDNA Reverse Transcription Kit, so expressed TCRB transcripts were sequenced. Deep immunoSEQ sequencing was performed on naive, central memory and regulatory T cell samples, with an average of about 3.57 million total reads per sample. Sorted cells were lysed in RLT buffer, and RNA was extracted using DNase-treated RNeasy Micro or Mini kits according to cell number. Each cell subset was processed separately to prevent cross-contamination, with patient and healthy donor samples processed together. TCRB sequences were amplified from cDNA with the immunoSEQ multiplex PCR, producing 87-bp fragments spanning the CDR3 region. The amplicons were sequenced using the Illumina HiSeq platform. The paper's data handling went like this. Synthetic template baselines were used to correct PCR bias computationally, reads within Hamming distance 2 were collapsed together, and singletons that could not be merged were discarded. Reads were aligned against IMGT so that V, D and J genes, CDR3 length and insertions or deletions at six rearrangement sites could be assigned. Within each subset, clonotype counts were normalized to sorted cell number, after which true diversity and Gini coefficients were computed with the tcR R package. Repertoire sharing was quantified using the overlap coefficient calculated on TCRB nucleotide sequences. As a proxy for the pre-selection repertoire, out-of-frame TCRB sequences from naive cells were analyzed. Drawn from immuneACCESS, this table holds only the in-frame rearrangements with V and J called that TCRdb kept. Clones are partly lost; checked studies trace under half to an unresolved V gene and leave the rest unexplained. The D gene and trimming were derived from the DNA, and the V and J assignments and clone size from that table. For this sample the table gives hundreds of thousands of clones, of which 15% to 20% were detected only once. In total, the top ten clones hold 0.023% of the sample.

This clone was seen a handful of times. The clone's antigen remains unknown. The sample holds no much larger clone one base away, and base qualities are not on file. From the germline V gene, CDR1 is MDHEN and CDR2 is SYDVKM. Trimming at the junction amounts to 7 bases on V and 4 bases on J, and the germline ends lie 13 bases apart. The CDR3 has 13 amino acids, counting the end cysteine and phenylalanine. The entry retains the CDR3 DNA only, 39 bases that are in frame from base 1. Each donor gave one peripheral blood draw, averaging approximately 110 mL, which was collected into heparinised tubes. A BD FACSAria II was used to sort naive, central memory, regulatory and stem cell-like memory CD4+ T cells with a panel that included CD45RO, CCR7, CD25, CD127, CD95 and CD27. A purity above 95% was achieved for all sorted populations. PBMCs were isolated immediately by Lymphoprep density gradient centrifugation and stained directly without culture. Samples were stained and sorted in pairs, with one healthy donor and one patient per experiment, so that batch effects were minimized.

Findings and caveats that apply to the study as a whole: Because small numbers of individuals were included in the HLA sub-analyses, any influence of HLA type on TCRB rearrangement was left unresolved. Naive, central memory and regulatory TCRB repertoires appeared more similar among patients than among healthy donors. Because cDNA was sequenced instead of genomic DNA, activated cells with high expression could be over-represented, although the groups did not differ in activation or CD3 levels. Shorter templates might have been favored by PCR, but patient and control samples were amplified and corrected together, so both groups would have been affected equally by any skew. Patients with type 1 diabetes made fewer insertions and deleted more nucleotides at VDJ recombination sites, implying thymic rearrangement abnormalities. Type 1 diabetes patients showed a moderate but significant shortening of TCRB CDR3 length in all four CD4+ subsets.

The sample consisted of naive CD4+ T cells from blood. This specimen's cell subset or site label, per the study, means: true naive CD4+ T cells. The V and J segments used are TRBV28 and TRBJ1-2; confidence is insufficient to name the D gene. This sequence was found in a woman aged 18-29 years in good health. The DNA is TGTGCCAGCAACGGGTCGCCAACCTATGGCTACACCTTC. This is translated as CASNGSPTYGYTF.